Below are 6 T cell receptor beta chains sequenced from a single sample in a study of shared clonotypes between healthy human individuals. As defined, naive CD8 cells were CD45RO-negative and positively selected for CCR7, with terminally differentiated effector memory CD45RA+ cells excluded. Libraries were prepared by immunoSEQ multiplex PCR; TCRdb keeps only in-frame clonotypes and omits some of them. The sample carries about 2 million clones, 85% to 95% recorded once. Sequencing used naive CD8+ T cells sorted from blood. The receptor set was obtained from a man aged 18-30 years in good health.

This clone has only one observation. The chain is built from TRBV4-1 and TRBJ2-5, with TRBD2 matching 11 bases. With V trimmed by 2 bases and J by 5 bases, 7 bases remained unmatched. This CDR3 has 16 amino acids. Per the germline V gene, CDR1 is MGHRA and CDR2 is YSYEKL. CDR3 loop: CASSQSTSGSFETQYF. CDR3 nucleotides: TGCGCCAGCAGCCAATCTACTAGCGGGAGTTTTGAGACCCAGTACTTC.

This chain uses TRBV6-6 with TRBJ1-6, with a tentative D call TRBD1 (6 bases). Germline V CDR1 and CDR2: MNHNY, SVGAGI (reference sequence). This CDR3 has 14 amino acids. V shed 5 bases and J shed 8 bases, with 13 bases lying between them. Written as DNA, the CDR3 is TGTGCCAGCAGTCCAGGACAGCAAGATTCACCCCTCCACTTT. Its translation: CASSPGQQDSPLHF.

This clone was seen only once. This rearrangement joins TRBV28 to TRBJ1-5; 8 nucleotides line up with TRBD1. The V and J ends lost 0 bases and 2 bases, in that order; junction bases with no gene match: 3. The CDR3 runs to 16 residues. CDR1 MDHEN and CDR2 SYDVKM come from the germline V gene. Written as DNA, the CDR3 is TGTGCCAGCAGTTTATGGGAGGGACAGGGCAATCAGCCCCAGCATTTT. Its protein product is CASSLWEGQGNQPQHF.

This chain uses TRBV2 with TRBJ1-2; 9 bases map to TRBD1. CDR1 SNHLY and CDR2 FYNNEI come from the germline V gene. CDR3 size: 11 residues. Losses at the gene ends were 6 bases for V and 9 bases for J; bases not matched to a gene: 2. The CDR3 spells CASRTGGRYTF. The CDR3 DNA reads TGTGCCAGCAGGACAGGGGGTCGCTACACCTTC.

The CDR3 sequence: CARTQGNTEAFF. The CDR3 bases are TGTGCCAGAACACAGGGGAACACTGAAGCTTTCTTT. The chain couples TRBV2 to TRBJ1-1; D is possibly TRBD1 (6 bases). The germline V and J ends were trimmed by 9 bases and 1 base, with 9 bases remaining between them. The CDR3 covers 12 residues. The germline CDR1 and CDR2 sequences are SNHLY and FYNNEI.

The chain is built from TRBV2 and TRBJ2-2; 9 positions agree with TRBD1. With 7 bases clipped from V and 3 bases from J, the junction kept 9 bases outside the gene matches. Germline-derived CDR1 and CDR2 are SNHLY and FYNNEI. This CDR3 has 16 residues. Here the CDR3 reads CASKINRDRDTGELFF. The CDR3 nucleotides read TGTGCCAGCAAAATCAACCGGGACAGGGACACCGGGGAGCTGTTTTTT.